Each of the 27 T cell receptor beta chains below was sequenced from the same sample in a study of control samples from healthy donors and cancer patients. Profiled with immunoSEQ multiplex PCR; TCRdb holds only in-frame clones, not every one. Of approximately 140,000 clones detected, approximately 93% appear once; the ten largest clones hold 5% to 7%. Sequenced material: blood. These receptors were collected from a man in his late teens or twenties in good health.

The gene calls are TRBV5-4 and TRBJ2-1; D is possibly TRBD2 (5 bases). This CDR3 spans 12 amino acids. With 4 bases removed from V and 4 bases from J, the gap between germline ends came to 6 bases. Germline CDR1 SGHNT, CDR2 YYREEE (reference sequence). CDR3 in amino acids: CASSEGYNEQFF. DNA of the CDR3: TGTGCCAGCAGCGAGGGATACAATGAGCAGTTCTTC.

This chain joins TRBV13 and TRBJ1-1; no clear D gene. Trimming cost V 4 bases and J 4 bases, with 16 bases left between them. The germline gives CDR1 PRHDT, CDR2 FYEKMQ (reference sequence). The CDR3 length is 15 residues. The CDR3 spells CASSSATKVGTEAFF. The CDR3 bases are TGTGCCAGCAGCTCCGCTACAAAGGTGGGCACTGAAGCTTTCTTT.

The gene calls are TRBV19 and TRBJ2-5; D gene ambiguous. CDR1 and CDR2 from the germline V gene are LNHDA and SQIVND (reference sequence). V lost 7 bases, J lost 2 bases, and 8 bases lay in between. The CDR3 is made up of 12 amino acids. In DNA form, the CDR3 reads TGTGCCAGTACATCGGGTCAAGAGACCCAGTACTTC. Protein product: CASTSGQETQYF. Full variable domain (missing parts from reference TRBV19 and TRBJ2-5): DGGITQSPKYLFRKEGQNVTLSCEQNLNHDAMYWYRQDPGQGLRLIYYSQIVNDFQKGDIAEGYSVSREKKESFPLTVTSAQKNPTAFYLCASTSGQETQYFGPGTRLLVL.

This clone was recorded once. The chain combines TRBV15 with TRBJ2-3, with unresolved D. Germline V gene data show CDR1 as LNHNV and CDR2 as YYDKDF (reference sequence). The CDR3 extends over 15 amino acids. Trimming left V 0 bases short and J 6 bases short, with 13 bases between. The CDR3 DNA reads TGTGCCACCAGCAGAGATTTCCCTAGAACCGATACGCAGTATTTT. As protein: CATSRDFPRTDTQYF.

The chain joins TRBV4-1 to TRBJ2-7; perhaps TRBD2 as D (5 bases). V was shortened by 1 base and J by 1 base, with 20 bases between the two germline ends. From germline, CDR1 is MGHRA and CDR2 YSYEKL. The CDR3 contains 18 residues. The chain's CDR3 is CASSQGPPAGLGSYEQYF. The CDR3 DNA reads as TGCGCCAGCAGCCAAGGTCCCCCTGCGGGCCTCGGATCCTACGAGCAGTACTTC.

The V gene is TRBV30, the J gene TRBJ1-1; D remains unclear. The CDR3 covers 13 residues. Germline V gives CDR1 GTSNPN, CDR2 SVGIG (reference sequence). V was trimmed by 2 bases and J by 3 bases, leaving 10 bases between them. The CDR3 spells CAWSTLGHTEAFF. The CDR3, as DNA: TGTGCCTGGAGTACCCTTGGCCACACTGAAGCTTTCTTT. Filled out from reference TRBV30 and TRBJ1-1, the complete variable domain reads SQTIHQWPATLVQPVGSPLSLECTVEGTSNPNLYWYRQAAGRGLQLLFYSVGIGQISSEVPQNLSASRPQDRQFILSSKKLLLSDSGFYLCAWSTLGHTEAFFGQGTRLTVV.

The chain recombines TRBV18 with TRBJ1-2, with 7 bases lining up with TRBD1. CDR3 size: 13 residues. Germline lookup yields CDR1 KGHSH and CDR2 LQKENI. V shed 2 bases, J shed 8 bases, and the junction held 5 bases outside the gene matches. CDR3 coding DNA: TGTGCCAGCTCACCAGACAGGGTTGAGGGCTACACCTTC. Its protein is CASSPDRVEGYTF.

The rearrangement links TRBV28 to TRBJ1-5; maybe TRBD1 (6 bases). Germline assignment: CDR1 MDHEN and CDR2 SYDVKM. V was clipped by 3 bases and J by 3 bases, with 12 bases between them. The CDR3 spans 15 residues. DNA for the CDR3: TGTGCCAGCAGTTTGGACGGGGGCCCCAATCAGCCCCAGCATTTT. Residues: CASSLDGGPNQPQHF.

This clone appeared a single time. The chain has TRBV7-8 and TRBJ2-3, with D perhaps matching TRBD2 (6 bases). CDR3 length: 14 residues. Germline V CDR1 and CDR2: SGHVS, FQNEAQ. V lost 5 bases and J 8 bases, leaving 17 bases between the germline ends. The CDR3 spells CASSPSGRKSTQYF. Written as DNA, the CDR3 is TGTGCCAGCAGCCCCAGTGGGAGGAAATCTACGCAGTATTTT.

V usage is TRBV12-5 and J usage is TRBJ2-3, with 7 bases that match TRBD1. V was pared by 1 base and J by 3 bases, with 4 bases of the junction left unmatched. The germline V gene encodes CDR1 LGHNT and CDR2 FRNRAP. The CDR3 is 15 amino acids. The CDR3 region has the DNA TGTGCTAGTGGTTTGGACGGACAGGCAACAGATACGCAGTATTTT. Translation: CASGLDGQATDTQYF.

The chain combines TRBV4-1 with TRBJ2-7, with 8 bases that match TRBD2. The CDR3 consists of 14 residues. J gave up 3 bases and V 3 bases, and 4 bases lay outside the gene matches. Germline V lookup: CDR1 MGHRA, CDR2 YSYEKL. The CDR3: CASSHPGLGYEQYF. The CDR3 DNA sequence: TGCGCCAGCAGCCACCCGGGACTAGGCTACGAGCAGTACTTC.

CDR3 sequence reads: CASSGSGGTEAFF. CDR3 bases: TGTGCCAGTAGTGGATCAGGGGGCACTGAAGCTTTCTTT. This chain uses TRBV19 with TRBJ1-1; TRBD1 aligns across 7 bases. Losses at the gene ends were 5 bases for V and 4 bases for J; bases not matched to a gene: 4. The CDR3 runs to 13 residues. CDR1 LNHDA and CDR2 SQIVND come from the germline V gene (reference sequence).

The rearrangement uses TRBV19 and TRBJ1-1; TRBD1 matches at 11 bases. Germline V gene sequence: CDR1 LNHDA, CDR2 SQIVND (reference sequence). The trim removed 4 bases at V and 1 base at J, leaving 2 bases unmatched. This CDR3 is built from 15 residues. CDR3 sequence (DNA): TGTGCCAGTAGTAAAGGGACAGGGGGGAACACTGAAGCTTTCTTT. Its translation is CASSKGTGGNTEAFF.

V gene TRBV18 combines with J gene TRBJ1-2, with D uncertain. With 6 bases removed from V and 8 bases from J, the gap between germline ends came to 10 bases. Germline loops: CDR1 KGHSH, CDR2 LQKENI. This CDR3 has 11 amino acids. The DNA of the CDR3 is TGTGCCAGCTCTCTTCTTTGGGGCTACACCTTC. Amino acid sequence: CASSLLWGYTF.

The chain joins TRBV23-1 to TRBJ1-6; 9 bases agree with TRBD1. TRBV23-1 has ORF status, its function being uncertain. This CDR3 contains 17 residues. V shed 0 bases and J 7 bases; nucleotides not matched to a gene: 7. Here the CDR3 reads CASSQSGGQGLNSPLHF. Written as DNA, the CDR3 is TGCGCCAGCAGTCAATCGGGAGGACAGGGGCTAAATTCACCCCTCCACTTT.

V usage is TRBV6-5 and J usage is TRBJ1-1; TRBD1 agrees at 8 bases. The CDR3 sequence is 15 residues long. Germline trimming cut 6 bases from V and 6 bases from J; bases unmatched to any gene: 12. Germline V gene lookup returns CDR1 MNHEY and CDR2 SVGAGI. Written as DNA, the CDR3 is TGTGCCAGCAGATTTTTTCAGGGGGCGAAATCTGAAGCTTTCTTT. It specifies CASRFFQGAKSEAFF.

V and J are TRBV7-3 and TRBJ2-1, with D possibly being TRBD2 (6 bases). The CDR3 length is 13 residues. Trimming shortened V by 5 bases and J by 10 bases, and 15 bases separated the two germline ends. Germline lookup yields CDR1 SGHTA and CDR2 FQGTGA. DNA of the CDR3: TGTGCCAGCAGCCCGCCGGGAGTAAGGGAGCAGTTCTTC. Amino acids: CASSPPGVREQFF.

The chain joins TRBV3-1 (or the pseudogene TRBV3-2) to TRBJ1-6; D gene ambiguous. The CDR3 is 14 amino acids. The V gene's germline CDR1 is LGHDT and CDR2 YNNKEL (reference sequence). Trimming took 1 base from V and 14 from J, leaving 15 bases between them. CDR3 region: CASSQGGFGLTLHF. The CDR3 DNA reads as TGTGCCAGCAGCCAAGGAGGGTTCGGCCTCACCCTCCACTTT.

This chain uses TRBV7-2 with TRBJ2-1, with 8 bases lining up with TRBD1. V gave up 1 base and J gave up 5 bases; unmatched junction bases: 16. The CDR3 has 19 residues. Germline-derived CDR1 and CDR2 are SGHTA and FQGNSA. The chain's CDR3 is CASSLVSLLRDRTNNEQFF. CDR3 nucleotide sequence: TGTGCCAGCAGCTTAGTTAGTTTGTTAAGGGACAGGACAAACAATGAGCAGTTCTTC.

V and J are TRBV28 and TRBJ1-5; D not certain. Between the trimmed V and J ends, which lost 5 bases and 7 bases, there was a span of 12 bases. The CDR3 spans 13 residues. Germline CDR1 reads MDHEN; CDR2 reads SYDVKM. The CDR3: CASSLPRGQPQHF. DNA of the CDR3: TGTGCCAGCAGTCTCCCCCGAGGGCAGCCCCAGCATTTT.

This rearrangement joins TRBV5-1 to TRBJ1-4, with D possibly matching TRBD1 (5 bases). The V end was cut by 4 bases, the J end by 3 bases, with 7 bases between. This CDR3 comprises 13 residues. The germline gives CDR1 SGHRS, CDR2 YFSETQ. This chain's CDR3 is CASSDRPNEKLFF. CDR3 in DNA: TGCGCCAGCAGCGACAGACCTAATGAAAAACTGTTTTTT.

This clone was seen just once. The V gene is TRBV27, the J gene TRBJ2-3, with D perhaps being TRBD1 or TRBD2 (5 bases each). This CDR3 region has 17 residues. Germline values: CDR1 MNHEY, CDR2 SMNVEV (reference sequence). The ends were cut back, 9 bases at V and 0 bases at J, with 22 bases in the middle. For the CDR3, the DNA is TGTGCCAGAAACCGTAACATCTCAGGGAGAAGCACAGATACGCAGTATTTT. Translation: CARNRNISGRSTDTQYF.

In nucleotides, the CDR3 is TGTGCCACAGGCCTTCGGCGTCTCCAGCCCCAGCATTTT. Translation gives CATGLRRLQPQHF. This sequence joins TRBV28 and TRBJ1-5; D is ambiguous. Germline values: CDR1 MDHEN, CDR2 SYDVKM. The CDR3 runs 13 residues. Trimming removed 10 bases at V and 7 bases at J, with 17 bases between.

The rearrangement links TRBV4-3 to TRBJ2-1, with D possibly TRBD2 on 5 matching bases. The CDR3 consists of 16 residues. The germline V gene encodes CDR1 LGHNA and CDR2 YSLEER. V was shortened by 5 bases and J by 4 bases, with 18 bases between the two germline ends. In nucleotides, the CDR3 is TGCGCCAGCAGCTCACGGTTGGAGACTACTTACAATGAGCAGTTCTTC. This encodes CASSSRLETTYNEQFF.

The chain recombines TRBV28 with TRBJ1-2; D is undetermined. Germline V gene data show CDR1 as MDHEN and CDR2 as SYDVKM. This CDR3 contains 14 residues. Trimming cost V 7 bases and J 2 bases, with 14 bases left between them. This CDR3 reads CASNPRVANYGYTF. CDR3 bases: TGTGCCAGCAACCCTAGGGTGGCGAACTATGGCTACACCTTC.

For the CDR3, the DNA is TGTGCCTGGACGTCAGGGTACACGTATGGCTACACCTTC. Translated, it gives CAWTSGYTYGYTF. This rearrangement joins TRBV30 to TRBJ1-2; D might be TRBD1 (5 bases). V lost 4 bases, J lost 5 bases, and 14 bases lay in between. This CDR3 region has 13 residues. Germline CDR1 is GTSNPN and CDR2 is SVGIG (reference sequence). Together with reference TRBV30 and TRBJ1-2, the CDR3 gives the full variable domain: SQTIHQWPATLVQPVGSPLSLECTVEGTSNPNLYWYRQAAGRGLQLLFYSVGIGQISSEVPQNLSASRPQDRQFILSSKKLLLSDSGFYLCAWTSGYTYGYTFGSGTRLTVV.

The chain employs TRBV29-1 and TRBJ2-1; D unclear. V shed 4 bases and J shed 6 bases, with 7 bases lying between them. Germline V gives CDR1 SQVTM, CDR2 ANQGSEA. The CDR3 loop spans 11 amino acids. The CDR3 DNA is TGCAGCGTTGGGCATCTCAATGAGCAGTTCTTC. It is translated as CSVGHLNEQFF.